These 27 T cell receptor beta chains share one sample of origin, sequenced in a study of control samples from healthy donors and cancer patients. Measured with immunoSEQ multiplex PCR; TCRdb has only the in-frame clones, and not every one. The sample includes approximately 50,000 clones, roughly 94% of them seen just once. The sequencing input was blood. The receptors originated from a man aged 25-45 years in good health.

In the case of this clone: A junction end diverges from the germline sequence, so it may reflect a read error. The V call is TRBV6-5, the J call TRBJ1-3; unclear D gene. Germline V gives CDR1 MNHEY, CDR2 SVGAGI. This CDR3 has 12 amino acids. CDR3 sequence: CVSSTPENTIYF. CDR3 in DNA: TGTGTCAGCAGCACACCGGAAAACACCATATATTTT.

V gene TRBV9 combines with J gene TRBJ2-2; D gene uncertain. Per germline, CDR1 SGDLS and CDR2 YYNGEE. Trimming removed 2 bases from V and 1 base from J, with 6 bases in between. This CDR3 comprises 14 residues. DNA of the CDR3: TGTGCCAGCAGCGTTTGGGGGAACACCGGGGAGCTGTTTTTT. Protein product: CASSVWGNTGELFF. Combining the CDR3 with reference TRBV9 and TRBJ2-2 gives the whole variable domain DSGVTQTPKHLITATGQRVTLRCSPRSGDLSVYWYQQSLDQGLQFLIQYYNGEERAKGNILERFSAQQFPDLHSELNLSSLELGDSALYFCASSVWGNTGELFFGEGSRLTVL.

The V and J genes are TRBV7-3 and TRBJ1-3, with 8 bases lining up with TRBD1. J gave up 0 bases and V 3 bases, and 7 bases lay outside the gene matches. This CDR3 is built from 17 residues. CDR1 is SGHTA and CDR2 is FQGTGA in the germline V gene. The CDR3 loop reads CASSLRGQGTSGNTIYF. The CDR3 nucleotides are TGTGCCAGCAGCTTGCGTGGACAGGGTACCTCTGGAAACACCATATATTTT.

The gene calls are TRBV28 and TRBJ1-2, with D tentatively TRBD1 (5 bases). The V end was cut by 5 bases, the J end by 7 bases, with 14 bases between. There are 13 residues in the CDR3. Germline CDR1 and CDR2: MDHEN and SYDVKM. The CDR3 loop is CASSRHRGAGYTF. The CDR3 DNA reads TGTGCCAGCAGTCGCCATCGGGGCGCTGGCTACACCTTC.

The chain combines TRBV5-1 with TRBJ1-5; D is unclear. The germline V and J ends were trimmed by 2 bases and 4 bases, with 13 bases remaining between them. The CDR3 sequence is 15 residues long. The germline V gene encodes CDR1 SGHRS and CDR2 YFSETQ. CDR3 sequence: CASSFNGASNQPQHF. CDR3 bases: TGCGCCAGCAGCTTTAACGGTGCGAGTAATCAGCCCCAGCATTTT.

The V call is TRBV28, the J call TRBJ2-1; D unclear. The V and J ends lost 3 bases and 0 bases respectively, with 9 bases between them. The CDR3 loop spans 15 amino acids. The germline CDR1 and CDR2 sequences are MDHEN and SYDVKM. The CDR3 bases are TGTGCCAGCAGTTTCGACGGAAGCTCCTACAATGAGCAGTTCTTC. This sequence encodes CASSFDGSSYNEQFF.

The V gene is TRBV27, the J gene TRBJ2-7, with no clear D. Germline CDR1 reads MNHEY; CDR2 reads SMNVEV (reference sequence). The V end lost 3 bases, the J end lost 5 bases, and 17 bases lay between the germline ends. This CDR3 spans 15 amino acids. CDR3: CASSFLSHGWDEQYF. The CDR3, as DNA: TGTGCCAGCAGTTTCCTCTCCCACGGGTGGGACGAGCAGTACTTC.

The genes are TRBV27 and TRBJ2-7; the match to TRBD1 covers 10 bases. The CDR3 contains 13 residues. CDR1 and CDR2 from the germline V gene are MNHEY and SMNVEV (reference sequence). The J segment lost 6 bases and the V segment lost 5 bases, leaving 4 bases of the junction unmatched. This CDR3 reads CASSVGTGVEQYF. DNA of the CDR3: TGTGCCAGCAGTGTCGGGACAGGGGTCGAGCAGTACTTC.

The V gene is TRBV7-9, the J gene TRBJ2-3; no firm D call. CDR1 is SEHNR, CDR2 FQNEAQ, per germline (reference sequence). CDR3 length equals 11 residues. V lost 5 bases and J lost 4, with 4 bases in between. CDR3 coding DNA: TGTGCCAGCAGCAAGCCAGATACGCAGTATTTT. This codes for CASSKPDTQYF.

The V call is TRBV10-3, the J call TRBJ1-1; possibly TRBD1 for D (6 bases). This CDR3 is built from 15 residues. Germline lookup yields CDR1 ENHRY and CDR2 SYGVKD. V lost 3 bases, J lost 4 bases, and 15 bases lay in between. CDR3 sequence: CAISDLSAGATEAFF. In DNA form, the CDR3 reads TGTGCCATCAGTGACCTAAGCGCGGGGGCCACTGAAGCTTTCTTT.

This chain joins TRBV19 and TRBJ1-2; D not resolved. This CDR3 region has 15 residues. The germline gives CDR1 LNHDA, CDR2 SQIVND (reference sequence). Trimming pared 8 bases from V and 3 bases from J, leaving 19 bases between. This chain's CDR3 is CASRREGKGYYGYTF. CDR3 DNA sequence: TGTGCCAGTCGCCGGGAAGGGAAGGGCTACTATGGCTACACCTTC.

The chain carries TRBV11-2 and TRBJ2-5; 8 bases are a match to TRBD2. The length of the CDR3 is 15 residues. V lost 1 base to trimming and J lost 1 base; unmatched junction nucleotides: 2. Germline V CDR1 and CDR2: SGHAT, FQNNGV. The CDR3 nucleotides read TGTGCCAGCAGCTTAGCGGGAGGGCCCCAAGAGACCCAGTACTTC. Translating gives CASSLAGGPQETQYF.

Here the CDR3 DNA reads TGTGCCAGCAGCCTGGTGGGGAGCACAGATACGCAGTATTTT. It codes for CASSLVGSTDTQYF. The V gene is TRBV7-2, the J gene TRBJ2-3; D ambiguous. Trimming cost V 5 bases and J 0 bases, with 9 bases left between them. Germline CDR1 is SGHTA and CDR2 is FQGNSA. CDR3 size: 14 residues.

This clone appeared a single time. One end of the junction fails to match germline, which may point to a read error. V and J are TRBV4-1 and TRBJ2-7; D not resolved. From germline, CDR1 is MGHRA and CDR2 YSYEKL. The CDR3 contains 15 residues. The CDR3 region has the DNA TGCGCCAGCAGCCAAGCCCTGCAAAGCTCCTACGGGCAGTACTTC. This encodes CASSQALQSSYGQYF.

A note on this clone: The junction departs from germline at one end; a sequencing error may be responsible. The V call is TRBV6-2 or TRBV6-3, the J call TRBJ2-7; weak D call: TRBD1 (5 bases). The CDR3 contains 15 residues. From germline, CDR1 is MNHEY and CDR2 SVGEGT. As DNA, the CDR3 is TGTGCCAGCAGTCACTCAGGGCTCTCGCACTACGAGCAGTACTTC. Protein sequence: CASSHSGLSHYEQYF.

The chain uses TRBV6-2 or TRBV6-3 and TRBJ1-2, with 7 bases that match TRBD1. The CDR3 consists of 14 residues. V shed 2 bases and J 5 bases; nucleotides not matched to a gene: 5. Germline V CDR1 and CDR2: MNHEY, SVGEGT. CDR3 loop: CASSYIGTEYGYTF. The DNA for the CDR3 is TGTGCCAGCAGTTACATAGGGACAGAATATGGCTACACCTTC.

The rearrangement uses TRBV5-4 and TRBJ2-7; 10 bases agree with TRBD1. The germline gives CDR1 SGHNT, CDR2 YYREEE (reference sequence). The CDR3 loop spans 14 amino acids. After removal of 4 bases from V and 5 bases from J, the junction contained 6 bases not matched to a gene. In nucleotides, the CDR3 is TGTGCCAGCAGCGGAGGACAGGGGGTCCACGAGCAGTACTTC. Residues: CASSGGQGVHEQYF.

This chain uses TRBV7-8 with TRBJ2-5; D not certain. Germline-derived CDR1 and CDR2 are SGHVS and FQNEAQ. The CDR3 extends over 14 amino acids. The V and J ends lost 5 bases and 5 bases respectively, with 15 bases between them. CDR3 loop: CASSLRPERETQYF. For the CDR3, the DNA is TGTGCCAGCAGCCTCCGTCCGGAGAGGGAGACCCAGTACTTC.

V gene TRBV5-4 combines with J gene TRBJ2-1, with 14 bases that match TRBD2. The CDR3 extends over 15 amino acids. The germline V gene has CDR1 SGHNT and CDR2 YYREEE (reference sequence). Trimming cost V 4 bases and J 6 bases; bases outside gene matches: 3. CDR3 loop: CASSIGTSGSNEQFF. The CDR3 bases are TGTGCCAGCAGCATTGGGACTAGCGGGAGCAATGAGCAGTTCTTC.

This clone showed up just once. This chain uses TRBV27 with TRBJ2-1, with D possibly being TRBD1 (5 bases). Trimming stripped 2 bases from V and 2 bases from J, with 13 bases between. The germline V gene encodes CDR1 MNHEY and CDR2 SMNVEV (reference sequence). The CDR3 has 16 amino acids. The DNA for the CDR3 is TGTGCCAGCAGTTTAAAGGGTTTGGGGCCCTACAATGAGCAGTTCTTC. Translated: CASSLKGLGPYNEQFF.

In its sample, this clone was seen a few times. This chain uses TRBV28 with TRBJ2-7; 12 bases map to TRBD2. The length of the CDR3 is 17 residues. CDR1 MDHEN and CDR2 SYDVKM come from the germline V gene. V shed 3 bases and J 2 bases; nucleotides not matched to a gene: 8. The CDR3 is CASSFLLAGGGPYEQYF. CDR3 DNA: TGTGCCAGCAGTTTCCTACTAGCGGGAGGCGGCCCCTACGAGCAGTACTTC.

This chain connects TRBV14 to TRBJ1-1; D is perhaps TRBD1 (5 bases). Trimming took 6 bases from V and 8 from J, leaving 25 bases between them. The CDR3 has 16 amino acids. CDR1 SGHDN and CDR2 FVKESK come from the germline V gene. CDR3 residues: CASSSDRAWGNVEAFF. CDR3 bases: TGTGCCAGCAGTTCAGACCGGGCATGGGGCAACGTAGAAGCTTTCTTT.

Only one count was recorded for this clone. V is TRBV9 and J is TRBJ2-5; TRBD2 matches at 13 bases. There are 15 residues in the CDR3. V dropped 2 bases and J dropped 7; count of bases not matched to a gene: 5. Germline CDR1 is SGDLS and CDR2 is YYNGEE. In DNA form, the CDR3 reads TGTGCCAGCAGCGTGACTAGCGGGAGGTCGGTGACCCAGTACTTC. Translation: CASSVTSGRSVTQYF.

As for this clone: At one end, the junction sequence differs from germline, possibly due to a read error. The gene calls are TRBV7-7 and TRBJ2-1; 8 nucleotides line up with TRBD2. CDR3 length: 15 amino acids. The germline V gene has CDR1 SSHAT and CDR2 FNYEAQ (reference sequence). CDR3 DNA: TGTGCTAGCAGCTTATATCGGGAGGGTAGCAATGAGCAGTTCTTC. This gives the protein CASSLYREGSNEQFF.

J is TRBJ2-2 and V is TRBV27, with 10 bases that match TRBD2. Losses at the gene ends were 2 bases for V and 4 bases for J; bases not matched to a gene: 10. From germline, CDR1 is MNHEY and CDR2 SMNVEV (reference sequence). This CDR3 contains 18 residues. CDR3 loop: CASSLGFLAGAITGELFF. CDR3 nucleotide sequence: TGTGCCAGCAGTTTAGGGTTTCTAGCGGGGGCCATCACCGGGGAGCTGTTTTTT.

V gene TRBV27 combines with J gene TRBJ1-1, with 8 positions matching TRBD1. CDR3 size: 13 residues. Germline CDR1 and CDR2: MNHEY and SMNVEV (reference sequence). V shed 5 bases, J shed 1 base, and the junction held 0 bases outside the gene matches. The CDR3 loop reads CASSTGGNTEAFF. CDR3 DNA sequence: TGTGCCAGCAGTACAGGGGGGAACACTGAAGCTTTCTTT.

The V and J genes are TRBV28 and TRBJ2-2, with TRBD2 as a possible D gene (6 bases). The length of the CDR3 is 13 residues. The V and J ends lost 11 bases and 4 bases respectively, with 14 bases between them. The V gene's germline CDR1 is MDHEN and CDR2 SYDVKM. In DNA form, the CDR3 reads TGTGCCTCCTGTGTCGGGGGCACCGGGGAGCTGTTTTTT. Translating it yields CASCVGGTGELFF.